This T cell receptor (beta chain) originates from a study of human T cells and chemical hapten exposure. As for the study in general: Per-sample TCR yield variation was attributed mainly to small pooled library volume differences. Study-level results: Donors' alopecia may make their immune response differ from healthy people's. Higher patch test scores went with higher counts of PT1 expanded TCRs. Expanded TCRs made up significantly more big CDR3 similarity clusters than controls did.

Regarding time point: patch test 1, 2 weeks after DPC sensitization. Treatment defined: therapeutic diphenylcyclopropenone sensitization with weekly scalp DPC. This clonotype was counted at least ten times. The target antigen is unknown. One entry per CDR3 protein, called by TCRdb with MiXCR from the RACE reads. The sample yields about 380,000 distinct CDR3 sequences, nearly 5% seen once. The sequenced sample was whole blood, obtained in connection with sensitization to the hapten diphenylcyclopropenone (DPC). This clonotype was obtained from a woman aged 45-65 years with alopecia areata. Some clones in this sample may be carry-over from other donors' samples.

DNA for the CDR3: TGCGCCAGCAGCCAAGTCAGGGGGCGTGCCAAAAACATTCAGTACTTC. This codes for CASSQVRGRAKNIQYF. The chain joins TRBV4-3 to TRBJ2-4; 8 positions agree with TRBD1. The CDR3 loop spans 16 amino acids. In germline, CDR1 is LGHNA, CDR2 YSLEER. V trimming: 1 base; J trimming: 1 base; junction bases outside the gene matches: 3.